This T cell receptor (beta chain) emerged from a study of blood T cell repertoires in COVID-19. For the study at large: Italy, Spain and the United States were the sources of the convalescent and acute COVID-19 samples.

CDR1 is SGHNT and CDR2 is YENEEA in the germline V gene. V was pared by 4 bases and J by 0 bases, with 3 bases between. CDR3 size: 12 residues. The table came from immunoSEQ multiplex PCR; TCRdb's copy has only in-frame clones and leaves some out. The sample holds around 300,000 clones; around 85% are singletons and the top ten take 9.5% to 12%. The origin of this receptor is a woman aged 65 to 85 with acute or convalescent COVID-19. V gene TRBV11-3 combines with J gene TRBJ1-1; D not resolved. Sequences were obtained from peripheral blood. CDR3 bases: TGTGCCAGCAGCTCCGTGAACACTGAAGCTTTCTTT. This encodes CASSSVNTEAFF.